Below, 32 T cell receptor beta chains from the same sample are listed, as sequenced in a study of blood T cell repertoires in COVID-19. This table comes from immunoSEQ multiplex PCR, and its TCRdb copy is limited to in-frame clones, with some not included. The table includes 470,000 or so clones, approximately 90% detected once. Sample: PBMCs or T cells enriched from blood (not recorded which). Every receptor here comes from a woman under 30 with acute COVID-19.

This chain uses TRBV3-1 (or the pseudogene TRBV3-2) with TRBJ1-2; no clear D. Between the trimmed V and J ends, which lost 0 bases and 7 bases, there was a span of 9 bases. The CDR3 is 13 residues long. CDR1 is LGHDT and CDR2 is YNNKEL in the germline V gene (reference sequence). This CDR3 reads CASSQEGGSGYTF. The CDR3 bases are TGTGCCAGCAGCCAAGAAGGAGGATCTGGCTACACCTTC.

V gene TRBV19 combines with J gene TRBJ1-5; 8 bases match TRBD1. CDR1 and CDR2 from the germline V gene are LNHDA and SQIVND (reference sequence). Losses at the gene ends were 5 bases for V and 4 bases for J; bases not matched to a gene: 4. This CDR3 is built from 14 residues. Here the CDR3 reads CASSDRGYNQPQHF. The DNA for the CDR3 is TGTGCCAGTAGTGACAGGGGTTATAATCAGCCCCAGCATTTT.

V is TRBV19 and J is TRBJ2-1; tentative D call: TRBD2 (6 bases). CDR3 length equals 13 residues. Looked up from germline, CDR1 is LNHDA and CDR2 is SQIVND (reference sequence). With 4 bases removed from V and 6 bases from J, the gap between germline ends came to 10 bases. The CDR3 loop reads CASSTGLINEQFF. The CDR3 nucleotides read TGTGCCAGTAGTACAGGACTAATCAATGAGCAGTTCTTC.

This sequence joins TRBV11-2 and TRBJ1-3; a weak D match, TRBD1 (6 bases). The CDR3 runs 15 residues. CDR1 and CDR2 (germline): SGHAT, FQNNGV. Trimming cost V 6 bases and J 2 bases, with 14 bases left between them. The DNA of the CDR3 is TGTGCCAGCAGTCTAGAGCCAGGGGCTGGAAACACCATATATTTT. Translated, it gives CASSLEPGAGNTIYF.

The gene calls are TRBV7-9 and TRBJ2-3, with TRBD2 identical over 12 bases. Unmatched junction bases numbered 3, after V lost 0 bases and J lost 5 bases. This CDR3 has 16 residues. Germline-derived CDR1 and CDR2 are SEHNR and FQNEAQ (reference sequence). The CDR3 region is CASSLAASGRGDTQYF. The CDR3 region has the DNA TGTGCCAGCAGCTTAGCGGCTAGCGGGAGGGGAGATACGCAGTATTTT. The full variable domain, its missing parts supplied by reference TRBV7-9 and TRBJ2-3, is DTGVSQNPRHKITKRGQNVTFRCDPISEHNRLYWYRQTLGQGPEFLTYFQNEAQLEKSRLLSDRFSAERPKGSFSTLEIQRTEQGDSAMYLCASSLAASGRGDTQYFGPGTRLTVL.

Here the CDR3 DNA reads TGTGCCAGCAGCCAAACTATTTCCCACAATGAAAAACTGTTTTTT. It codes for CASSQTISHNEKLFF. The chain links TRBV3-1 (or the pseudogene TRBV3-2) to TRBJ1-4; D call uncertain. Germline V gives CDR1 LGHDT, CDR2 YNNKEL (reference sequence). The CDR3 consists of 15 residues. V was cut by 2 bases and J by 5 bases, with 12 bases left in between.

This sequence joins TRBV6-5 and TRBJ1-1, with D hard to call. Germline CDR1 MNHEY, CDR2 SVGAGI. The V and J ends lost 4 bases and 3 bases respectively, with 9 bases between them. The CDR3 has 13 residues. Here the CDR3 reads CASSSGQYTEAFF. In nucleotides, the CDR3 is TGTGCCAGCAGTTCTGGCCAGTACACTGAAGCTTTCTTT.

The gene calls are TRBV5-1 and TRBJ1-4, with 9 nucleotides matching TRBD1. This CDR3 has 18 residues. The J segment lost 2 bases and the V segment lost 4 bases, leaving 12 bases of the junction unmatched. Per germline, CDR1 SGHRS and CDR2 YFSETQ. The CDR3: CASSNPPQGAQTNEKLFF. The CDR3 bases are TGCGCCAGCAGCAATCCCCCACAGGGGGCGCAGACTAATGAAAAACTGTTTTTT.

The rearrangement links TRBV5-1 to TRBJ2-1, with 8 bases matching TRBD1. V shed 3 bases and J 3 bases; nucleotides not matched to a gene: 11. The CDR3 runs to 17 residues. In germline, CDR1 is SGHRS, CDR2 YFSETQ. CDR3 DNA: TGCGCCAGCAGCTGGAGCCGGACAGGGCATGACTACAATGAGCAGTTCTTC. It encodes CASSWSRTGHDYNEQFF.

The V gene is TRBV11-1, the J gene TRBJ2-7; TRBD1 matches at 8 bases. V lost 2 bases to trimming and J lost 3 bases; unmatched junction nucleotides: 0. Per germline, CDR1 SGHAT and CDR2 FQDESV (reference sequence). The CDR3 has 13 residues. The CDR3 loop reads CASSLTGGYEQYF. CDR3 bases: TGTGCCAGCAGCTTAACAGGGGGCTACGAGCAGTACTTC.

The rearrangement links TRBV7-9 to TRBJ1-2, with D tentatively TRBD1 (6 bases). Germline V gene lookup returns CDR1 SEHNR and CDR2 FQNEAQ (reference sequence). Trimming cost V 1 base and J 4 bases, with 10 bases left between them. The CDR3 is 14 amino acids. CDR3: CASSLDRDLYGYTF. Here the CDR3 DNA reads TGTGCCAGCAGCTTAGACAGGGACCTCTATGGCTACACCTTC.

Of note for this clone: At one end, the junction sequence differs from germline, possibly due to a read error. Here the CDR3 reads CASSLTSGKIGNEPFF. CDR3 bases: TGTGCCAGCTCACTTACTAGCGGGAAAATCGGCAATGAGCCGTTCTTC. V and J are TRBV14 and TRBJ2-1, with TRBD2 matching over 10 bases. The germline CDR1 and CDR2 sequences are SGHDN and FVKESK. The length of the CDR3 is 16 residues.

This clone has more than one count but fewer than ten. The chain uses TRBV7-2 and TRBJ1-3, with TRBD1 matching 7 bases. The germline V gene encodes CDR1 SGHTA and CDR2 FQGNSA. The trim removed 1 base at V and 0 bases at J, leaving 6 bases unmatched. This CDR3 is 17 amino acids long. The CDR3 here is CASSLVTAGGSGNTIYF. Here the CDR3 DNA reads TGTGCCAGCAGCTTAGTTACGGCAGGGGGCTCTGGAAACACCATATATTTT.

The V gene is TRBV30, the J gene TRBJ1-1; D is perhaps TRBD1 (5 bases). The CDR3 is made up of 14 amino acids. Germline loops: CDR1 GTSNPN, CDR2 SVGIG (reference sequence). The V gene lost 0 bases and the J gene lost 2 bases, with 10 bases spanning the gap. In DNA, the CDR3 is TGTGCCTGGAGTGTACGGGGGTTCAACACTGAAGCTTTCTTT. This encodes CAWSVRGFNTEAFF.

The genes are TRBV28 and TRBJ1-5; no firm D call. Between the trimmed V and J ends, which lost 3 bases and 2 bases, there was a span of 20 bases. The germline gives CDR1 MDHEN, CDR2 SYDVKM. CDR3 length: 18 amino acids. The CDR3 nucleotides are TGTGCCAGCAGTTTTTGGGGTAGAGGGCCTGGGGGCAATCAGCCCCAGCATTTT. It specifies CASSFWGRGPGGNQPQHF. Combining the CDR3 with reference TRBV28 and TRBJ1-5 gives the whole variable domain DVKVTQSSRYLVKRTGEKVFLECVQDMDHENMFWYRQDPGLGLRLIYFSYDVKMKEKGDIPEGYSVSREKKERFSLILESASTNQTSMYLCASSFWGRGPGGNQPQHFGDGTRLSIL.

The genes are TRBV3-1 (or the pseudogene TRBV3-2) and TRBJ2-2, with 7 positions matching TRBD2. Germline V gene data show CDR1 as LGHDT and CDR2 as YNNKEL (reference sequence). V lost 3 bases, J lost 1 base, and 5 bases stayed unmatched. The CDR3 loop spans 16 amino acids. In DNA, the CDR3 is TGTGCCAGCAGCCAGGCGGGGGTCCTGAACACCGGGGAGCTGTTTTTT. Translating gives CASSQAGVLNTGELFF.

V is TRBV19 and J is TRBJ2-1; D remains ambiguous. Germline V gene lookup returns CDR1 LNHDA and CDR2 SQIVND (reference sequence). This CDR3 has 17 residues. With 3 bases removed from V and 0 bases from J, the gap between germline ends came to 15 bases. This CDR3 is CASSIRPPRSSYNEQFF. The DNA for the CDR3 is TGTGCCAGTAGTATTAGGCCCCCCCGGAGCTCCTACAATGAGCAGTTCTTC.

The chain recombines TRBV5-1 with TRBJ1-2, with D tentatively TRBD1 (6 bases). CDR1 and CDR2 from the germline V gene are SGHRS and YFSETQ. V was shortened by 0 bases and J by 0 bases, with 9 bases between the two germline ends. CDR3 length: 15 amino acids. The CDR3 DNA reads as TGCGCCAGCAGCTTGGCAGGGGACACTAACTATGGCTACACCTTC. This codes for CASSLAGDTNYGYTF.

The V and J genes are TRBV27 and TRBJ2-7; the match to TRBD1 covers 9 bases. The CDR3 has 18 residues. Germline V gives CDR1 MNHEY, CDR2 SMNVEV (reference sequence). With 2 bases clipped from V and 6 bases from J, the junction kept 17 bases outside the gene matches. The CDR3 bases are TGTGCCAGCAGTTTAAAGGGTCATAAGACAGGGGGTTTGTCCGAGCAGTACTTC. As protein: CASSLKGHKTGGLSEQYF.

This clone showed up just once. The V gene is TRBV4-2, the J gene TRBJ2-1, with D tentatively TRBD1 (6 bases). Germline CDR1 LGHNA, CDR2 YNFKEQ. This CDR3 is 15 amino acids long. V was cut by 2 bases and J by 3 bases, with 11 bases left in between. The chain's CDR3 is CASSQSRTDYNEQFF. The CDR3 DNA reads TGTGCCAGCAGCCAATCGCGGACAGACTACAATGAGCAGTTCTTC.

This chain connects TRBV5-6 to TRBJ2-7, with 11 bases lining up with TRBD2. J lost 3 bases, V lost 0 bases, and 8 bases had no gene match. Germline CDR1 and CDR2: SGHDT and YYEEEE. The CDR3 extends over 17 amino acids. Here the CDR3 DNA reads TGTGCCAGCAGCTTGGTTAGGCTAGCGGGAGGTCACTACGAGCAGTACTTC. Amino acids: CASSLVRLAGGHYEQYF.

The J gene is TRBJ1-2, the V gene TRBV2, with D tentatively TRBD1 (5 bases). The CDR3 runs to 14 residues. V was cut by 4 bases and J by 4 bases, with 13 bases left in between. CDR1 and CDR2 (germline): SNHLY, FYNNEI. CDR3 protein: CASSGRDLFYGYTF. The DNA of the CDR3 is TGTGCCAGCAGTGGAAGGGACTTATTCTATGGCTACACCTTC.

This chain connects TRBV30 to TRBJ1-3, with D possibly TRBD1 on 5 matching bases. CDR3 length: 14 residues. Per the germline V gene, CDR1 is GTSNPN and CDR2 is SVGIG (reference sequence). V dropped 4 bases and J dropped 2 bases, with 12 bases sitting between them. DNA of the CDR3: TGTGCCTGGATACCGGCGGACACTGGAAACACCATATATTTT. Translated, it gives CAWIPADTGNTIYF. The variable domain in full, completed from reference TRBV30 and TRBJ1-3, reads SQTIHQWPATLVQPVGSPLSLECTVEGTSNPNLYWYRQAAGRGLQLLFYSVGIGQISSEVPQNLSASRPQDRQFILSSKKLLLSDSGFYLCAWIPADTGNTIYFGEGSWLTVV.

This clone was seen only once. The V and J genes are TRBV10-3 and TRBJ2-7; weak D call: TRBD1 (6 bases). The germline V gene has CDR1 ENHRY and CDR2 SYGVKD. V lost 10 bases and J lost 1, with 11 bases in between. This CDR3 spans 12 amino acids. CDR3 nucleotides: TGTGCCACCCGGACAGCGTCCTACGAGCAGTACTTC. It codes for CATRTASYEQYF.

This chain links TRBV9 with TRBJ2-5, with D perhaps matching TRBD2 (6 bases). The ends were cut back, 0 bases at V and 2 bases at J, with 14 bases in the middle. CDR1 is SGDLS and CDR2 is YYNGEE in the germline V gene. This CDR3 region has 16 residues. As DNA, the CDR3 is TGTGCCAGCAGCGTAGGCGGCGGGGTATCGCAAGAGACCCAGTACTTC. Protein sequence: CASSVGGGVSQETQYF.

The chain uses TRBV7-6 and TRBJ2-3; TRBD2 aligns across 8 bases. Germline CDR1 and CDR2: SGHVS and FNYEAQ. J lost 0 bases, V lost 3 bases, and 2 bases had no gene match. The CDR3 loop spans 15 amino acids. This chain's CDR3 is CASSLASGSTDTQYF. CDR3 coding DNA: TGTGCCAGCAGCTTGGCTAGCGGGAGCACAGATACGCAGTATTTT. Combining the CDR3 with reference TRBV7-6 and TRBJ2-3 gives the whole variable domain GAGVSQSPRYKVTKRGQDVALRCDPISGHVSLYWYRQALGQGPEFLTYFNYEAQQDKSGLPNDRFSAERPEGSISTLTIQRTEQRDSAMYRCASSLASGSTDTQYFGPGTRLTVL.

The V and J genes are TRBV15 and TRBJ1-1; 11 bases align to TRBD1. The CDR3 has 15 residues. From germline, CDR1 is LNHNV and CDR2 YYDKDF (reference sequence). The trim removed 4 bases at V and 4 bases at J, leaving 5 bases unmatched. Written as DNA, the CDR3 is TGTGCCACCAGCATAGGGACAGGGGGGATCACTGAAGCTTTCTTT. As protein: CATSIGTGGITEAFF.

The V call is TRBV6-6, the J call TRBJ2-7; 11 bases map to TRBD1. Losses at the gene ends were 5 bases for V and 5 bases for J; bases not matched to a gene: 8. CDR1 and CDR2 (germline): MNHNY, SVGAGI (reference sequence). The CDR3 totals 15 residues. The CDR3: CASSPRTGGEDEQYF. Written as DNA, the CDR3 is TGTGCCAGCAGTCCTCGGACAGGGGGCGAGGACGAGCAGTACTTC.

The genes are TRBV10-3 and TRBJ1-1; D unresolved. V was cut by 0 bases and J by 4 bases, with 12 bases left in between. The germline gives CDR1 ENHRY, CDR2 SYGVKD. The length of the CDR3 is 15 residues. The CDR3 here is CAISESDSLGTEAFF. The CDR3 DNA sequence: TGTGCCATCAGTGAGTCGGACTCCCTGGGCACTGAAGCTTTCTTT.

The rearrangement joins TRBV19 to TRBJ2-2; tentatively, D is TRBD1 (5 bases). Germline V gene data show CDR1 as LNHDA and CDR2 as SQIVND (reference sequence). The CDR3 runs to 14 residues. Trimming left V 7 bases short and J 5 bases short, with 14 bases between. CDR3 DNA sequence: TGTGCCAGTAAACTGCAGGGCGGAACCGGGGAGCTGTTTTTT. This gives the protein CASKLQGGTGELFF.

This chain joins TRBV4-1 and TRBJ1-5; tentatively, D is TRBD1 (5 bases). Per the germline V gene, CDR1 is MGHRA and CDR2 is YSYEKL. The V gene lost 2 bases and the J gene lost 4 bases, with 9 bases spanning the gap. The CDR3 loop spans 14 amino acids. The CDR3 DNA reads as TGCGCCAGCAGCCAACAGGGAAATAATCAGCCCCAGCATTTT. Translation: CASSQQGNNQPQHF.

V and J are TRBV12-3 or TRBV12-4 and TRBJ1-1; D is ambiguous. V was cut by 6 bases and J by 1 base, with 9 bases left in between. This CDR3 is 13 amino acids long. The CDR3 nucleotides read TGTGCCAGCAGCCTTAAACAGAACACTGAAGCTTTCTTT. It codes for CASSLKQNTEAFF.